Presented here are 16 T cell receptor beta chains from one specimen sequenced in a study of T cell responses to AZD1222 COVID-19 vaccine. The repertoire was sequenced with immunoSEQ multiplex PCR; TCRdb's copy has only in-frame clones and lacks some. In the table there are roughly 160,000 clones, about nine tenths of which are singletons. The sequenced sample was peripheral blood, obtained on day 0 of AZD1222 vaccination. These receptors originate from an adult in good health.

Remarks on this clone: Distinct nucleotide sequences in the sample also encode this CDR3. The rearrangement joins TRBV9 to TRBJ1-1; no reliable D call. The V end lost 0 bases, the J end lost 0 bases, and 6 bases lay between the germline ends. The CDR3 sequence is 14 residues long. CDR1 is SGDLS and CDR2 is YYNGEE in the germline V gene. CDR3 amino acids: CASSVVQLNTEAFF. In DNA form, the CDR3 reads TGTGCCAGCAGCGTAGTACAGTTGAACACTGAAGCTTTCTTT.

This chain joins TRBV4-1 and TRBJ1-1; D gene unclear. CDR3 length: 14 residues. V gave up 2 bases and J gave up 0 bases, with 7 bases separating them. Germline V gene sequence: CDR1 MGHRA, CDR2 YSYEKL. Here the CDR3 reads CASSQRTLNTEAFF. The CDR3 DNA is TGCGCCAGCAGCCAACGCACACTGAACACTGAAGCTTTCTTT.

The chain is built from TRBV27 and TRBJ2-1; 7 nucleotides line up with TRBD2. This CDR3 region has 15 residues. J gave up 6 bases and V 8 bases, and 13 bases lay outside the gene matches. The V gene's germline CDR1 is MNHEY and CDR2 SMNVEV (reference sequence). The DNA for the CDR3 is TGTGCCAGCCGGAATTACCCGTCTAGCGGCAATGAGCAGTTCTTC. The encoded protein is CASRNYPSSGNEQFF.

The chain uses TRBV4-3 and TRBJ2-7; 11 bases are a match to TRBD1. With 5 bases clipped from V and 3 bases from J, the junction kept 0 bases outside the gene matches. Germline assignment: CDR1 LGHNA and CDR2 YSLEER. The CDR3 is 13 amino acids. CDR3 nucleotide sequence: TGCGCCAGCAGCGGGACAGGGGGCTACGAGCAGTACTTC. Residues: CASSGTGGYEQYF.

This sequence joins TRBV10-3 and TRBJ2-2, with D hard to call. V gave up 8 bases and J gave up 3 bases, with 10 bases separating them. This CDR3 has 13 amino acids. Germline loops: CDR1 ENHRY, CDR2 SYGVKD. In DNA form, the CDR3 reads TGTGCCATCGAGAGCGCCTACACCGGGGAGCTGTTTTTT. Its protein product is CAIESAYTGELFF.

Concerning this clone: Mismatch with germline at one junction end may stem from a read error. The chain joins TRBV5-1 to TRBJ2-1; D not certain. Germline CDR1 SGHRS, CDR2 YFSETQ. The CDR3 sequence is 14 residues long. The CDR3 sequence: CASRSDLSLAVSLF. In DNA, the CDR3 is TGCGCCAGCAGATCCGACTTGTCACTTGCAGTATCGCTCTTC.

The V gene is TRBV6-5, the J gene TRBJ2-7, with TRBD1 as a possible D gene (6 bases). CDR1 MNHEY and CDR2 SVGAGI come from the germline V gene. Trimming took 4 bases from V and 5 from J, leaving 12 bases between them. CDR3 length: 13 amino acids. CDR3 nucleotide sequence: TGTGCCAGCAGTTCCCTTGGGGGCGACGAGCAGTACTTC. It yields the protein CASSSLGGDEQYF.

The chain couples TRBV7-2 to TRBJ2-5; 8 bases map to TRBD1. V lost 1 base and J lost 4; bases outside the gene matches: 8. This CDR3 is 16 amino acids long. Germline lookup yields CDR1 SGHTA and CDR2 FQGNSA. The CDR3 here is CASSLGQTGVGETQYF. The CDR3 region has the DNA TGTGCCAGCAGCTTAGGACAGACAGGGGTGGGAGAGACCCAGTACTTC.

The rearrangement joins TRBV28 to TRBJ2-5; D ambiguous. The V and J ends lost 4 bases and 4 bases respectively, with 13 bases between them. Germline V CDR1 and CDR2: MDHEN, SYDVKM. The CDR3 is made up of 14 amino acids. The chain's CDR3 is CASSSQRPLETQYF. CDR3 DNA sequence: TGTGCCAGCAGTTCACAACGACCGCTAGAGACCCAGTACTTC.

This chain links TRBV25-1 with TRBJ2-7; D may be TRBD2 (5 bases). CDR3 length equals 15 residues. The germline V and J ends were trimmed by 3 bases and 3 bases, with 15 bases remaining between them. Germline-derived CDR1 and CDR2 are MGHDK and SYGVNS. The CDR3 region is CASSDSGIASYEQYF. In nucleotides, the CDR3 is TGTGCCAGCAGTGATTCGGGGATAGCGAGCTACGAGCAGTACTTC.

This chain connects TRBV3-1 (or the pseudogene TRBV3-2) to TRBJ1-1, with D possibly TRBD1 on 6 matching bases. Deletions cut 7 bases from V and 1 base from J, with 16 bases between. Germline CDR1 and CDR2: LGHDT and YNNKEL (reference sequence). This CDR3 is 15 amino acids long. The DNA for the CDR3 is TGTGCCAGCACCCCAAGTCAGGGACAGAACACTGAAGCTTTCTTT. The encoded protein is CASTPSQGQNTEAFF.

CDR3 nucleotide sequence: TGTGCCAGCAATCCCCAGGGGAATACTGAAGCTTTCTTT. Residues: CASNPQGNTEAFF. The J gene is TRBJ1-1, the V gene TRBV2; possible D gene TRBD1, 6 bases. Trimming removed 7 bases from V and 5 bases from J, with 14 bases in between. Germline V lookup: CDR1 SNHLY, CDR2 FYNNEI. The CDR3 loop spans 13 amino acids.

This chain links TRBV12-3 or TRBV12-4 with TRBJ1-1, with D perhaps matching TRBD1 (5 bases). Trimming pared 10 bases from V and 6 bases from J, leaving 15 bases between. This CDR3 comprises 12 residues. CDR3 sequence (DNA): TGTGCCACTACGGGGCTATCCGCTGAAGCTTTCTTT. It translates to CATTGLSAEAFF.

V usage is TRBV9 and J usage is TRBJ2-1; TRBD2 agrees at 11 bases. The CDR3 is 15 amino acids. From germline, CDR1 is SGDLS and CDR2 YYNGEE. Trimming at V came to 1 base and at J to 8 bases, leaving 5 bases not matched to a gene. The CDR3 sequence is CASSVRSGRADEQFF. The CDR3 coding sequence is TGTGCCAGCAGCGTACGTAGCGGGAGGGCCGATGAGCAGTTCTTC.

This chain uses TRBV12-3 or TRBV12-4 with TRBJ1-5; the D gene is possibly TRBD1 (6 bases). The V and J ends lost 7 bases and 7 bases respectively, with 14 bases between them. This CDR3 has 13 residues. The chain's CDR3 is CASKGTLGQPQHF. For the CDR3, the DNA is TGTGCCAGCAAAGGGACATTGGGGCAGCCCCAGCATTTT.

The chain links TRBV6-6 to TRBJ1-6; D may be TRBD1 (5 bases). The CDR3 covers 14 residues. Trimming took off 6 bases at V and 11 bases at J, with 17 bases between the two ends. Per germline, CDR1 MNHNY and CDR2 SVGAGI (reference sequence). CDR3 nucleotides: TGTGCCAGCAGAAAGGGAGGGGATAGGGCACCCCTCCACTTT. It encodes CASRKGGDRAPLHF.